One sample yielded the 12 T cell receptor beta chains listed below, sequenced in a study of shared clonotypes between healthy human individuals. The assay was immunoSEQ multiplex PCR, and TCRdb's table has in-frame clones only and misses some. The sample includes some 2.3 million clones, approximately 95% of them seen just once. Sequencing was done on a sample of naive CD4+ T cells from PBMCs. The subset here: CD45RA+ positively selected. These receptors all come from a man between 18 and 29 years old in good health. Some clones in this sample may be carry-over from other donors' samples.

The genes are TRBV27 and TRBJ2-1, with 7 nucleotides matching TRBD2. The V segment lost 7 bases and the J segment 1 base; nucleotides outside the gene matches: 7. The CDR3 consists of 15 residues. The V gene's germline CDR1 is MNHEY and CDR2 SMNVEV (reference sequence). CDR3 sequence: CASNPAGISYNEQFF. The CDR3, as DNA: TGTGCCAGCAATCCAGCGGGAATTTCCTACAATGAGCAGTTCTTC.

To note about this clone: Other DNA sequences in this sample translate to the same CDR3. The chain employs TRBV2 and TRBJ1-5, with D hard to call. The V end lost 3 bases, the J end lost 7 bases, and 7 bases lay between the germline ends. CDR3 size: 12 residues. Germline V gene data show CDR1 as SNHLY and CDR2 as FYNNEI. The CDR3 sequence: CASSEAGQPQHF. CDR3 coding DNA: TGTGCCAGCAGTGAGGCGGGCCAGCCCCAGCATTTT.

Of note for this clone: This specimen includes other DNA sequences encoding the same CDR3. The chain carries TRBV5-4 and TRBJ1-2; D is possibly TRBD1 (6 bases). Germline V gives CDR1 SGHNT, CDR2 YYREEE (reference sequence). The CDR3 covers 13 residues. The V end was cut by 4 bases, the J end by 2 bases, with 9 bases between. This CDR3 reads CASSLDSNYGYTF. In DNA form, the CDR3 reads TGTGCCAGCAGCCTGGACAGCAACTATGGCTACACCTTC.

The chain recombines TRBV18 with TRBJ2-7, with D unclear. CDR1 is KGHSH and CDR2 is LQKENI in the germline V gene. The ends were cut back, 4 bases at V and 5 bases at J, with 9 bases in the middle. There are 12 residues in the CDR3. The CDR3 region is CASSRGNNEQYF. Written as DNA, the CDR3 is TGTGCCAGCTCACGTGGGAACAACGAGCAGTACTTC.

This rearrangement joins TRBV5-1 to TRBJ1-2, with TRBD1 matching over 9 bases. CDR3 length: 14 amino acids. Looked up from germline, CDR1 is SGHRS and CDR2 is YFSETQ. Unmatched junction bases numbered 2, after V lost 0 bases and J lost 5 bases. Written as DNA, the CDR3 is TGCGCCAGCAGCTTGGATGGGACAGGGTATGGCTACACCTTC. Residues: CASSLDGTGYGYTF.

The chain combines TRBV28 with TRBJ1-1; D uncertain. V lost 8 bases and J lost 1, with 14 bases in between. In germline, CDR1 is MDHEN, CDR2 SYDVKM. The CDR3 covers 14 residues. The CDR3 sequence: CASERKHWNTEAFF. CDR3 sequence (DNA): TGTGCCAGCGAAAGAAAACACTGGAACACTGAAGCTTTCTTT.

The chain employs TRBV18 and TRBJ1-4, with D possibly TRBD1 on 6 matching bases. Germline loops: CDR1 KGHSH, CDR2 LQKENI. This CDR3 region has 15 residues. V lost 3 bases to trimming and J lost 6 bases, with 14 bases between them. This CDR3 reads CASSPFTAGDEKLFF. DNA of the CDR3: TGTGCCAGCTCACCTTTTACCGCAGGGGATGAAAAACTGTTTTTT.

The chain combines TRBV10-3 with TRBJ2-2; a weak D match, TRBD1 (6 bases). This CDR3 spans 14 amino acids. Germline V gene sequence: CDR1 ENHRY, CDR2 SYGVKD. V was trimmed by 6 bases and J by 5 bases, leaving 13 bases between them. The CDR3 here is CAIRETGSTGELFF. In DNA, the CDR3 is TGTGCCATCAGGGAGACAGGTTCTACCGGGGAGCTGTTTTTT.

The CDR3 region is CASSQVGLAMDTQYF. The CDR3, as DNA: TGCGCCAGCAGCCAAGTCGGGCTAGCGATGGATACGCAGTATTTT. This chain links TRBV4-1 with TRBJ2-3; TRBD2 might be the D (6 bases). The CDR3 spans 15 residues. The V gene lost 1 base and the J gene lost 6 bases, with 14 bases spanning the gap. Looked up from germline, CDR1 is MGHRA and CDR2 is YSYEKL.

The chain couples TRBV2 to TRBJ1-1; 9 bases line up with TRBD1. The CDR3 is 15 amino acids. V gave up 6 bases and J gave up 6 bases; unmatched junction bases: 11. Germline-derived CDR1 and CDR2 are SNHLY and FYNNEI. The CDR3 spells CASRINRGQWAEAFF. CDR3 bases: TGTGCCAGCAGGATCAACAGGGGGCAATGGGCTGAAGCTTTCTTT.

The chain is built from TRBV7-6 and TRBJ1-2; D might be TRBD1 (5 bases). Germline assignment: CDR1 SGHVS and CDR2 FNYEAQ. V dropped 1 base and J dropped 4 bases, with 10 bases sitting between them. The CDR3 loop spans 14 amino acids. CDR3 nucleotide sequence: TGTGCCAGCAGCTTAGGGGGGGATCGCTATGGCTACACCTTC. This gives the protein CASSLGGDRYGYTF.

The chain has TRBV30 and TRBJ2-6; D gene unclear. With 2 bases removed from V and 2 bases from J, the gap between germline ends came to 4 bases. The CDR3 has 13 amino acids. CDR1 GTSNPN and CDR2 SVGIG come from the germline V gene (reference sequence). In DNA, the CDR3 is TGTGCCTGGAGTCCTCCTGGGGCCAACGTCCTGACTTTC. Translation gives CAWSPPGANVLTF. Combining the CDR3 with reference TRBV30 and TRBJ2-6 gives the whole variable domain SQTIHQWPATLVQPVGSPLSLECTVEGTSNPNLYWYRQAAGRGLQLLFYSVGIGQISSEVPQNLSASRPQDRQFILSSKKLLLSDSGFYLCAWSPPGANVLTFGAGSRLTVL.